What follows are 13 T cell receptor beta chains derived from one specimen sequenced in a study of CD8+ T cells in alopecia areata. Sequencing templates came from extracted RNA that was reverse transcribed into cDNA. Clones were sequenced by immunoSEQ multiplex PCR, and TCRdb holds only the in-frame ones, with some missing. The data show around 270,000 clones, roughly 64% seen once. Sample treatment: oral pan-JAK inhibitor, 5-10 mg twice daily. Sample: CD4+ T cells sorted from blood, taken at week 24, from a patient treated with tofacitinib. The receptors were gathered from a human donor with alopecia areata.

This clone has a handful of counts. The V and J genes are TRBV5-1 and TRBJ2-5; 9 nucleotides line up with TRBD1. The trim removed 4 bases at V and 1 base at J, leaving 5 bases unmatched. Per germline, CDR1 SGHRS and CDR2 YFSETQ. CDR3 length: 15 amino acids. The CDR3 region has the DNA TGCGCCAGCAGCCACGGGACAGGGCCCCAAGAGACCCAGTACTTC. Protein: CASSHGTGPQETQYF.

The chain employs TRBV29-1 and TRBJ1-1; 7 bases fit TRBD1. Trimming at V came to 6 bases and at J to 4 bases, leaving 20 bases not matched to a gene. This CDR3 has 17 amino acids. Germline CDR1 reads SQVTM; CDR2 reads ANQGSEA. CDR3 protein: CSVVRDSIKGGPTEAFF. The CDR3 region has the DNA TGCAGCGTAGTCCGGGACAGCATTAAGGGAGGCCCCACTGAAGCTTTCTTT.

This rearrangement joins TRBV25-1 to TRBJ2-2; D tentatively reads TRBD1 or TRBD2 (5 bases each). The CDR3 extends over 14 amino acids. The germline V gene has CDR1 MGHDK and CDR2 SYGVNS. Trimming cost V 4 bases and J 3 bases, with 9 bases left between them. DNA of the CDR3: TGTGCCAGCAGTGCGGGACGAGACACCGGGGAGCTGTTTTTT. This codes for CASSAGRDTGELFF.

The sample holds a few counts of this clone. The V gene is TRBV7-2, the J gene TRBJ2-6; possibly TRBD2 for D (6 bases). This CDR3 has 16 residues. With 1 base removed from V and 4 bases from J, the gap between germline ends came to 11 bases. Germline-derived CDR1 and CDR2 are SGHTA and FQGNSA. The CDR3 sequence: CASSLVGGAGANVLTF. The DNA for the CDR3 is TGTGCCAGCAGCTTAGTAGGAGGGGCCGGGGCCAACGTCCTGACTTTC. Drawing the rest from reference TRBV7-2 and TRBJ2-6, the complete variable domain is GAGVSQSPSNKVTEKGKDVELRCDPISGHTALYWYRQSLGQGLEFLIYFQGNSAPDKSGLPSDRFSAERTGGSVSTLTIQRTQQEDSAVYLCASSLVGGAGANVLTFGAGSRLTVL.

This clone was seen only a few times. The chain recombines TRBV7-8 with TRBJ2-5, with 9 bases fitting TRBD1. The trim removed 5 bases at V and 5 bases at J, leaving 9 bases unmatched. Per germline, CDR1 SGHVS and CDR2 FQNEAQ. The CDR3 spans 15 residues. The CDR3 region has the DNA TGTGCCAGCAGCCTAGGACAGGGGAGGTGGGAGACCCAGTACTTC. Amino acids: CASSLGQGRWETQYF.

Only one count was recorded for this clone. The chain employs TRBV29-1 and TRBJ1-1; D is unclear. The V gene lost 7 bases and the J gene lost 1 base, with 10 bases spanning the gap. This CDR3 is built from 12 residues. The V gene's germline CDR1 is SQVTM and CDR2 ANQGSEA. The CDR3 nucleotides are TGCAGCGCCTCGACCGCGAACACTGAAGCTTTCTTT. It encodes CSASTANTEAFF.

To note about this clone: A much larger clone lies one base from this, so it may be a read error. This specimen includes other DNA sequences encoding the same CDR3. Here the CDR3 reads CASNMAGGSGEQFF. In nucleotides, the CDR3 is TGTGCCAGCAACATGGCAGGGGGGTCAGGGGAGCAGTTCTTC. J is TRBJ2-1 and V is TRBV6-5; D is perhaps TRBD1 (7 bases). Germline assignment: CDR1 MNHEY and CDR2 SVGAGI. The CDR3 has 14 residues. The ends were cut back, 7 bases at V and 10 bases at J, with 20 bases in the middle.

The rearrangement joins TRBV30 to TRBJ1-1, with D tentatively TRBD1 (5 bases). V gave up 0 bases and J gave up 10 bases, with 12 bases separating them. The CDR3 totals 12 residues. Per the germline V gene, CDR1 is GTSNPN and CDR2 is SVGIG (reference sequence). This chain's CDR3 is CAWSVTGTRAFF. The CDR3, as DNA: TGTGCCTGGAGTGTAACAGGAACTCGAGCTTTCTTT. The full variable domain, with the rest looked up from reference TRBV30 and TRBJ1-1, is SQTIHQWPATLVQPVGSPLSLECTVEGTSNPNLYWYRQAAGRGLQLLFYSVGIGQISSEVPQNLSASRPQDRQFILSSKKLLLSDSGFYLCAWSVTGTRAFFGQGTRLTVV.

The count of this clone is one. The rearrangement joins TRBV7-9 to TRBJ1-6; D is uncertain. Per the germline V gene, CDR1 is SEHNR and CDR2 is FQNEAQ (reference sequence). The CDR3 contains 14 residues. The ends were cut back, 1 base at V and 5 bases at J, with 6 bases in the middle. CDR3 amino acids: CASSLGRNNSPLHF. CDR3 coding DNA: TGTGCCAGCAGCTTAGGCAGAAATAATTCACCCCTCCACTTT.

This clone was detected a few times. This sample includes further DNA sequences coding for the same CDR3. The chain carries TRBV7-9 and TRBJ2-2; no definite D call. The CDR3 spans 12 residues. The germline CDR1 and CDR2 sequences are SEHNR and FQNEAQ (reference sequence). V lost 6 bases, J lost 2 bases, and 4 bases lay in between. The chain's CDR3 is CASSLNTGELFF. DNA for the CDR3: TGTGCCAGCAGTCTTAACACCGGGGAGCTGTTTTTT.

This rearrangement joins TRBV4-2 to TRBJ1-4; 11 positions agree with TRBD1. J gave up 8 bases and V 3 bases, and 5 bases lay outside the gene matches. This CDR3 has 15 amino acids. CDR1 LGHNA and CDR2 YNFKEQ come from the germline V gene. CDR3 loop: CASSQEGQGAEKLFF. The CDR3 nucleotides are TGTGCCAGCAGCCAGGAAGGACAGGGGGCGGAAAAACTGTTTTTT.

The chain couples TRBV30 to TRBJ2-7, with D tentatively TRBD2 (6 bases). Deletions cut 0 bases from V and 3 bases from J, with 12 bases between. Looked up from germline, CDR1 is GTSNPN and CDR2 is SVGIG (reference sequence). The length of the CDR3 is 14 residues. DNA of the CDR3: TGTGCCTGGAGTGTAATAGGCGGGGTCTACGAGCAGTACTTC. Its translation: CAWSVIGGVYEQYF.

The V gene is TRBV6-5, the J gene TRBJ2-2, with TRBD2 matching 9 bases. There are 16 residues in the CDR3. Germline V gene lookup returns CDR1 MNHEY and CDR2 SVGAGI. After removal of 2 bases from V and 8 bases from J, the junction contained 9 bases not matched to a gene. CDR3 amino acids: CASSYVPSGNNGELFF. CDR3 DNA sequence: TGTGCCAGCAGTTACGTCCCTAGCGGGAACAATGGGGAGCTGTTTTTT.